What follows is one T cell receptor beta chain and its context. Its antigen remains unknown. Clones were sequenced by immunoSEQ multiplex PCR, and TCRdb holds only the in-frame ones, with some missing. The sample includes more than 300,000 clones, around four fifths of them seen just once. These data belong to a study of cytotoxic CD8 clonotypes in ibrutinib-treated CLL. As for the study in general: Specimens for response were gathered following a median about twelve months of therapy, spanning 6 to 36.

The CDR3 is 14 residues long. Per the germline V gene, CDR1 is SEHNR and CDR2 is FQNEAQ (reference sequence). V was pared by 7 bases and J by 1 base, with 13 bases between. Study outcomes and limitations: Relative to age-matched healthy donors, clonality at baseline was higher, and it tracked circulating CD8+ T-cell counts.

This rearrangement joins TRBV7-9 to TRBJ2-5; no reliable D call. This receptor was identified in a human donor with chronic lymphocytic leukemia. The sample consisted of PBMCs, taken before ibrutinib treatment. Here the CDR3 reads CASNSVAVQETQYF. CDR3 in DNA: TGTGCCAGCAACTCCGTAGCCGTCCAAGAGACCCAGTACTTC.